This T cell receptor beta chain was sequenced for a study of cytomegalovirus exposure and HLA in healthy donors (dated by TCRdb to 2016 to 2017). Background for the entire study: In an earlier analysis of under 750 of the donors, about 260 Gb of sequence data and approximately 100 million unique TCR beta sequences from some 170 million T cells were reported. An early release covering some 640 HLA-typed donors comprised 250 to 350 gigabases of sequencing data and roughly 86 million unique TCR sequences. Of the roughly 400 genotyped donors, roughly 80% fell in the genetic ancestry cluster associated with self-reported Caucasian donors. Every discovery cohort repertoire had been produced on one sequencing platform. The number of typed donors differed by locus: 629-630 for A, B, C, DRB1 and DQB1; 522 for DQA1; approximately 610 for DPA1; and 450 to 480 for DPB1. The study combined high-throughput TCR immunosequencing, statistical association of individual TCRs with disease status, and machine learning to predict cytomegalovirus infection status. Genome-wide SNP genotypes for about 55% of the roughly 670 donors were used in a later genetic analysis, which treated that subset as a discovery cohort. Rather than drawing on any new phenotypic data, the later analysis identified candidate immune exposures from TCR beta sequences and the way those sequences occurred across donors. A later analysis re-examined previously published TCR beta repertoires from about 670 donors and added high-resolution HLA genotyping to investigate patterns of TCR occurrence. Among several hundred genotyped donors of the cohort, an average of around 220,000 unique TCR beta nucleotide sequences was sequenced per donor, of which roughly 17% were non-productive. Donor age, sex, ethnicity and CMV serostatus were collected together with the repertoire data. The aim of the study was to test whether cataloging public T cell receptors could identify signatures of past pathogen exposure. HLA typing covered class I and class II loci at four-digit resolution. An earlier analysis of about 600 of the donors used high-throughput TCR beta sequencing to judge whether each TCR beta V gene segment behaved as functional or pseudogenic. The study used immunosequencing to profile the T cell repertoires of approximately 640 subjects and linked those repertoires to cytomegalovirus serostatus. Roughly 5 DR-DQ haplotypes were handled as single units for association and clustering, since linkage in the cohort was strong. A separate validation cohort of approximately 130 different subjects was used in addition to the approximately 700-subject first cohort.

With respect to this clone: Its binding antigen is unknown. No clone much larger than this one lies a single base away; base qualities are absent.

The library came from the immunoSEQ multiplex PCR assay. A mixture of 60 forward primers for TCR Vbeta segments and 13 reverse primers for TCR Jbeta segments was used in the multiplex PCR. A multiplex PCR assay on genomic DNA amplified the CDR3 region of rearranged TCR beta genes. Amplified TCR beta libraries were sequenced as 87-base-pair reads on the Illumina HiSeq System. The original methods were these. Across the 600 to 700 repertoires, a later analysis counted roughly 84 million unique TCR beta chains, approximately 10 million of which were shared by at least two donors. To remove PCR and sequencing errors, raw reads were error-corrected and collapsed into unique sequences using a nearest-neighbor algorithm that merged closely related sequences. Alignment of CDR3 sequences to IMGT reference sequences was used to assign V, D and J gene segments. Each retained sequence needed at least a six-nucleotide match to both a V gene segment and a J gene segment. A rearrangement was called productive if the CDR3 had no stop codons and remained in frame with V and J, and every other rearrangement was called non-productive. Following IMGT convention, CDR3 was defined as the stretch from the second conserved V-encoded cysteine to the conserved J-encoded phenylalanine. The earlier analysis of roughly 590 of the donors excluded sequences that lacked an unambiguous match to a single V gene segment. In an earlier analysis of 450 to 750 of the donors, a V segment was called functional when productive rearrangements were above 56.7%, and segregating when the standard deviation between donors exceeded 5%. A statistical classification framework was developed to diagnose cytomegalovirus status using the catalog of TCR beta chain sequences. V and J gene assignment, in a later analysis, came from comparing TCR nucleotide sequences with IMGT/GENE-DB human TR gene sequences. Using the TCRdist pipeline, a later analysis assigned CDR3 sequences along with most-parsimonious VDJ recombination scenarios. In a later analysis, every TCR beta chain was defined by the combination of its CDR3 amino acid sequence and its V-gene family, and reads without a unique V-gene family were dropped. In a later analysis, approximately 640 highly shared, low-generation-probability nucleotide sequences were removed to address suspected cross-contamination and a sequencing artifact. In a later analysis, a clonal expansion index was calculated for each public chain from normalized within-repertoire ranks of inferred template counts. A later analysis computed generation probabilities with a VDJ recombination model fitted to out-of-frame rearrangements, and checked the results against IGoR. In a later analysis, hypergeometric tests were used to score TCR-TCR, TCR-HLA and TCR-CMV co-occurrence, with a repertoire-size bias correction applied to TCR pairs. A later analysis estimated false discovery rates by permuting HLA or CMV assignments 20 times. In a later analysis, co-occurring TCRs were grouped using DBSCAN, and TCRdist sequence similarity was added for clustering within HLA-allele-positive subsets. Repertoires with fewer than 30,000 or more than 120,000 public chains, plus five repertoires with anomalous nucleotide sharing, were excluded from co-occurrence clustering. In its TCRdb copy, this immuneACCESS table keeps in-frame sequences only and misses some clones. Where compared with another copy, unresolved V genes explain less than half of these, and the others have no known cause. V, J and clone size were drawn from that table, and D and trimming were deduced from the DNA. For this sample the table gives 150,000 to 200,000 clones, of which around four fifths were detected only once. The ten largest clones add up to about 4% of the sample.

Points the paper makes about the study in general: Broadly in line with IMGT annotations, most TCR beta V segments showed up in productive rearrangements about 87% or about 30% of the time in an earlier analysis of a few hundred of the donors. In a later analysis, HLA-associated TCR beta chains showed more clonal expansion and lower generation probabilities than non-associated chains that were equally common. It was suggested by the authors that the approach could potentially be generalized to other disease states and immunological phenotypes. In a later analysis, most CMV-associated TCR beta chains were found to appear HLA-restricted, with HLA associations seemingly driven largely by CMV exposure. Because some donors lacked HLA typing at each locus, the association tests relied only on the typed subset. The presence/absence analyses assumed that sequencing depth was roughly uniform across donors, and that assumption may not be true. In a later genetic analysis, a missense DCLRE1C variant was associated with V-gene and J-gene trimming of TCR beta chains, and the association was replicated in an independent cohort. In a later analysis, TCR association rates were found to vary across HLA loci, with the most associated TCRs seen for DRB1 alleles and the fewest for HLA-C alleles. The study gave a list of around 170 TCR beta chains associated with cytomegalovirus. Linkage disequilibrium might explain the correlated functional status among segregating V segments, but an unknown experimental factor could not be ruled out. While some public TCRs were present in many individuals, most TCR sequences turned up only very rarely across donors. Because the 87-base-pair reads could not distinguish some IMGT-functional V segments, including TRBV6-2 and TRBV6-3, those segments were excluded. A further reported finding was that TCR beta sequences accurately predicted the HLA-A and HLA-B alleles for most subjects in the first cohort. At a false discovery rate of 0.05, a later analysis linked about 17,000 TCR beta sequences to specific HLA alleles. Immune exposure information for the cohort was limited to CMV serostatus. In vitro tests confirmed that three of the cytomegalovirus-associated TCR beta chains recognize cytomegalovirus antigens. A later analysis reported that several top co-occurrence clusters appeared linked to parvovirus B19, influenza, CMV and Epstein-Barr virus. Compared with the roughly 720-donor mean, donors in an Asian-associated ancestry cluster had fewer N-insertions in productive TCRs, according to a later genetic analysis. Strong co-occurrence of HLA alleles, especially DR and DQ, made assigning TCR associations to individual alleles difficult. The earlier analysis of about 600 of the donors excluded approximately 15 rarely observed V segments, including chromosome 9 orphons, because counts were too low. Only TCR beta chains were sequenced in this cohort, and the absence of alpha or paired-chain data limited detectable features. The sequencing pipeline was judged likely to have produced a cluster of highly shared sequence variants as a technical artifact. In both the original and validation cohorts, the classifier was reported to diagnose cytomegalovirus status with high specificity and sensitivity.

Including cysteine and phenylalanine, the CDR3 has 14 amino acids. Just the 42-base CDR3 DNA is kept, in frame starting at base 1. The germline V gene sets CDR1 to SGHTA and CDR2 to FQGTGA. Here V drops 5 bases and J drops 8 bases, and the junction holds 7 bases not matched to any gene. The cohort was made up of approximately 670 healthy bone marrow donors. Cohort members were all nominally healthy when sampled, although unrecorded immune exposures were likely present. The donor was CMV seropositive and was included in the group of 250 to 350 seropositive cohort members. Each donor provided a peripheral blood sample, and peripheral blood mononuclear cells were used for TCR beta sequencing. The Qiagen DNeasy Blood Extraction Kit was used to extract genomic DNA from the blood cell samples.

Sequenced material: PBMCs. The chain joins TRBV7-3 to TRBJ2-1; the central 9 bases match TRBD1. This clonotype was sampled from a man aged 50-59 years in good health and CMV-seropositive. The encoded CDR3 is CASSPDRGGYEQFF. At the DNA level, the sequence is TGTGCCAGCAGCCCCGACAGGGGGGGCTATGAGCAGTTCTTC.